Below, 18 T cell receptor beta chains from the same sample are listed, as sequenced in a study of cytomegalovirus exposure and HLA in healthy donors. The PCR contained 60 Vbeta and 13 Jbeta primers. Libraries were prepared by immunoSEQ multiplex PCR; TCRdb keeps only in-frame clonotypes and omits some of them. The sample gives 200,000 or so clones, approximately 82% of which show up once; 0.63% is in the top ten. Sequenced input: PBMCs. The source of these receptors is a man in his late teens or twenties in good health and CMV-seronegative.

The CDR3 DNA reads as TGTGCCAGTAGCAGAGGTCGACTAGCTTGGGGCAATGAGCAGTTCTTC. As protein: CASSRGRLAWGNEQFF. The chain links TRBV19 to TRBJ2-1, with 7 bases identical to TRBD2. Germline V lookup: CDR1 LNHDA, CDR2 SQIVND (reference sequence). The J segment lost 6 bases and the V segment lost 6 bases, leaving 14 bases of the junction unmatched. The CDR3 is 16 residues long. Full variable domain (remainder filled in from reference TRBV19 and TRBJ2-1): DGGITQSPKYLFRKEGQNVTLSCEQNLNHDAMYWYRQDPGQGLRLIYYSQIVNDFQKGDIAEGYSVSREKKESFPLTVTSAQKNPTAFYLCASSRGRLAWGNEQFFGPGTRLTVL.

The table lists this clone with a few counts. As DNA, the CDR3 is TGTGCCAGTAGTATCAAGGACAGGGGCAATCAGCCCCAGCATTTT. Translation: CASSIKDRGNQPQHF. V and J are TRBV19 and TRBJ1-5; the match to TRBD1 covers 8 bases. Germline values: CDR1 LNHDA, CDR2 SQIVND (reference sequence). The CDR3 contains 15 residues. J was trimmed by 2 bases and V by 3 bases; bases with no gene match: 3.

CDR3 residues: CATSRDKASGVSGYTF. In nucleotides, the CDR3 is TGTGCCACCAGCAGAGATAAGGCCTCGGGAGTGAGTGGCTACACCTTC. The chain carries TRBV15 and TRBJ1-2; D remains ambiguous. Trimming cost V 0 bases and J 7 bases, with 18 bases left between them. Germline CDR1 LNHNV, CDR2 YYDKDF (reference sequence). This CDR3 has 16 amino acids.

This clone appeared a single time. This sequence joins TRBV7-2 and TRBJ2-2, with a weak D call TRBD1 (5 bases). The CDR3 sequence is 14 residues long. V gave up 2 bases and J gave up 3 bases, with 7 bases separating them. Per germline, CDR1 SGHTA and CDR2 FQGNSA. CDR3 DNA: TGTGCCAGCAGCTTAAGACAGCACACCGGGGAGCTGTTTTTT. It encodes CASSLRQHTGELFF.

The CDR3 DNA reads TGTGCCAGCAGTTTACAGGGGTGGAACACAGATACGCAGTATTTT. Encoded protein: CASSLQGWNTDTQYF. J is TRBJ2-3 and V is TRBV6-5; TRBD1 agrees at 7 bases. Germline V lookup: CDR1 MNHEY, CDR2 SVGAGI. Losses at the gene ends were 4 bases for V and 2 bases for J; bases not matched to a gene: 6. The CDR3 length is 15 residues.

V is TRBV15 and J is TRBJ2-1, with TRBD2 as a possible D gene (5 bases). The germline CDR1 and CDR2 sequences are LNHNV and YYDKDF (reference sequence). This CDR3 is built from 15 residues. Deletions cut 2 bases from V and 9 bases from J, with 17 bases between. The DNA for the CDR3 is TGTGCCACCAGCAGACACCAGAGGGATCTGGGTGAGCAGTTCTTC. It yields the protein CATSRHQRDLGEQFF.

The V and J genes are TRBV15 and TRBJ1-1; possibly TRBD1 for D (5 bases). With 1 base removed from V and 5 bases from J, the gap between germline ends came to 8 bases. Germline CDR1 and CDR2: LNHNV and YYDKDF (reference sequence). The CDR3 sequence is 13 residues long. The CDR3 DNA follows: TGTGCCACCAGCAGAGGGGGCCGGACTGAAGCTTTCTTT. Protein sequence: CATSRGGRTEAFF.

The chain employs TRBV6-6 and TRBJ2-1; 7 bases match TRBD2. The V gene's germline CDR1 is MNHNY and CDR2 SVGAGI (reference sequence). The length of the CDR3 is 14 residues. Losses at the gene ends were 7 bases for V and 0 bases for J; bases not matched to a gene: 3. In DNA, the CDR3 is TGTGCCAGCACTGGCGGGAGCTCCTACAATGAGCAGTTCTTC. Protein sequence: CASTGGSSYNEQFF.

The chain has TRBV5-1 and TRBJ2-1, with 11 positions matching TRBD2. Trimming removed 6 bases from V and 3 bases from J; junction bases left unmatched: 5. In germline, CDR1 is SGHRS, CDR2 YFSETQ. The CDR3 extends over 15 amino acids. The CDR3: CASTSGTSGYNEQFF. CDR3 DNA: TGCGCCAGCACGTCCGGGACTAGCGGCTACAATGAGCAGTTCTTC. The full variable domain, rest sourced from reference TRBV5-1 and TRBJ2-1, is KAGVTQTPRYLIKTRGQQVTLSCSPISGHRSVSWYQQTPGQGLQFLFEYFSETQRNKGNFPGRFSGRQFSNSRSEMNVSTLELGDSALYLCASTSGTSGYNEQFFGPGTRLTVL.

CDR3 loop: CASSFVLGTGGSYEQYF. CDR3 nucleotides: TGTGCCAGCAGCTTTGTCCTTGGGACAGGGGGCTCCTACGAGCAGTACTTC. The chain uses TRBV11-2 and TRBJ2-7; 11 bases are shared with TRBD1. The CDR3 covers 17 residues. Germline CDR1 reads SGHAT; CDR2 reads FQNNGV. V lost 3 bases, J lost 0 bases, and 7 bases stayed unmatched.

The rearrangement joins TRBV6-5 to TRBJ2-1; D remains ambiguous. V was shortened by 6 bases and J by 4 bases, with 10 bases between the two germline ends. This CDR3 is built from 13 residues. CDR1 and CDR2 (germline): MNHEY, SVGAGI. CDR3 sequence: CASRPTEYNEQFF. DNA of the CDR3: TGTGCCAGCAGGCCTACGGAGTACAATGAGCAGTTCTTC.

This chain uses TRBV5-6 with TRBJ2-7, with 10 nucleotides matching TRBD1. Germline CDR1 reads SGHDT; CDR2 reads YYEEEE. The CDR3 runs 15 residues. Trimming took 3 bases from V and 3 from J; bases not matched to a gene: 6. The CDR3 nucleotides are TGTGCCAGCAGCTCACGGACAGGGGGTTACTACGAGCAGTACTTC. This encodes CASSSRTGGYYEQYF. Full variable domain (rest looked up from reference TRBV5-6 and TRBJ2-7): DAGVTQSPTHLIKTRGQQVTLRCSPKSGHDTVSWYQQALGQGPQFIFQYYEEEERQRGNFPDRFSGHQFPNYSSELNVNALLLGDSALYLCASSSRTGGYYEQYFGPGTRLTVT.

This chain's CDR3 is CASSFDRVGGYTF. The CDR3 DNA is TGTGCCAGCAGCTTCGACAGGGTCGGCGGCTACACCTTC. The chain is built from TRBV5-5 and TRBJ1-2, with TRBD1 identical over 7 bases. The CDR3 is 13 amino acids. The V segment lost 2 bases and the J segment 8 bases; nucleotides outside the gene matches: 6. Germline V gene data show CDR1 as SGHKS and CDR2 as YYEKEE (reference sequence).

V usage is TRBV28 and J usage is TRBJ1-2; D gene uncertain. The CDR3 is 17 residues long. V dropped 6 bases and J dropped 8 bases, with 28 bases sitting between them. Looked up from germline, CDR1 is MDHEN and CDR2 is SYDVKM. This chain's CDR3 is CASSQPWRDILTGGYTF. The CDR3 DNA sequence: TGTGCCAGCAGCCAACCCTGGAGGGATATCCTAACGGGGGGCTACACCTTC.

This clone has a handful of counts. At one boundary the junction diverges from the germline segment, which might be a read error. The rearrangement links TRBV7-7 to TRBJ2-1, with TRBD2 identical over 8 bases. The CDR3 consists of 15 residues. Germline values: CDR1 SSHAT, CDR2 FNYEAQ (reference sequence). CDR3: CASSLGSGSGNEQFF. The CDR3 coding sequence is TGTGCTAGCAGCTTAGGGAGCGGGAGTGGCAATGAGCAGTTCTTC.

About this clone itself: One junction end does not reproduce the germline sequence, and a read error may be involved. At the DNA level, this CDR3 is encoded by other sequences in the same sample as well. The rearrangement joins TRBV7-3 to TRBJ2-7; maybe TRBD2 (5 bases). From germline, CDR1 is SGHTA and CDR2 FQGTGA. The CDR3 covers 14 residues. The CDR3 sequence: CASSFTPASGEQYF. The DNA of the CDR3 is TGCGCCAGCAGCTTCACACCGGCCAGCGGCGAGCAGTACTTC.

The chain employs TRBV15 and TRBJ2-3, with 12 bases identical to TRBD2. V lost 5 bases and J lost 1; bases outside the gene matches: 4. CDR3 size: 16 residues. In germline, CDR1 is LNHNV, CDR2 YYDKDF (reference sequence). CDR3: CATSRGLAGRTDTQYF. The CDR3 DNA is TGTGCCACCAGCCGCGGACTAGCGGGACGCACAGATACGCAGTATTTT.

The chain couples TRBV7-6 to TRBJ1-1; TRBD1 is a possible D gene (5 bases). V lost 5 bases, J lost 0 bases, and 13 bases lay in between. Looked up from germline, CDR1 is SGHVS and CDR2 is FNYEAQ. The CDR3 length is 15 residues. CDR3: CASSPETAMNTEAFF. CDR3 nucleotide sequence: TGTGCCAGCAGCCCTGAGACAGCTATGAACACTGAAGCTTTCTTT.